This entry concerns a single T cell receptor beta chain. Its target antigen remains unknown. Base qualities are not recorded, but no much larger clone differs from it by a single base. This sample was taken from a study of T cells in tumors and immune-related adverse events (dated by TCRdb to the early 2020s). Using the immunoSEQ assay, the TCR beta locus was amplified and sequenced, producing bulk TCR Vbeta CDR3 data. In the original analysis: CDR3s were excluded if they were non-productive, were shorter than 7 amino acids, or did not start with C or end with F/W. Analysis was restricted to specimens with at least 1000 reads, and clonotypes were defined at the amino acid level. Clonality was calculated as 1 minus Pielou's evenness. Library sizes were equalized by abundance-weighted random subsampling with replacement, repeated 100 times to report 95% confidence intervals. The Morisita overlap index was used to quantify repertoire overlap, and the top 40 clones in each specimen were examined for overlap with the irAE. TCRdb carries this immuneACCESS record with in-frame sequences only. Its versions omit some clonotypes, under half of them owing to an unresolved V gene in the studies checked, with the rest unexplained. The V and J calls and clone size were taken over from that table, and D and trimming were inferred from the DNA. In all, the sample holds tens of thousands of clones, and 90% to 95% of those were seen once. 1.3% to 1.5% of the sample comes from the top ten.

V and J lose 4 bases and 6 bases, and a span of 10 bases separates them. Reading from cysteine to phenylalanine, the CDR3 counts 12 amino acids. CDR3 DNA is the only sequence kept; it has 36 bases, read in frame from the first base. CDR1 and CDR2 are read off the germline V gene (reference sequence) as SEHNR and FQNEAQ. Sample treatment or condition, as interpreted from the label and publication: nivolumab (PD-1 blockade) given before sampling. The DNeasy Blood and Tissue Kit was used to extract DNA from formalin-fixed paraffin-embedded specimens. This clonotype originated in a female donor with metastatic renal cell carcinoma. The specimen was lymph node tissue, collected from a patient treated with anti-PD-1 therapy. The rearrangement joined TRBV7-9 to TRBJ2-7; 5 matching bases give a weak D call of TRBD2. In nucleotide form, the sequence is TGTGCCAGCAGCTACGGACTGGGCGAGCAGTACTTC. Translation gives CASSYGLGEQYF. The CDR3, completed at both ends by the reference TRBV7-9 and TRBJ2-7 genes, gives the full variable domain DTGVSQNPRHKITKRGQNVTFRCDPISEHNRLYWYRQTLGQGPEFLTYFQNEAQLEKSRLLSDRFSAERPKGSFSTLEIQRTEQGDSAMYLCASSYGLGEQYFGPGTRLTVT.